This T cell receptor beta chain is drawn from a study of T cell responses to AZD1222 COVID-19 vaccine. Combined were second doses at about 4 or about 12 weeks. With respect to this clone: Its specificity is unknown.

Assay used: immunoSEQ multiplex PCR; TCRdb lists only in-frame clones, some missing. The data show 85,000 to 130,000 clones, with 90% seen just once and 7.5% to 9% held by the top ten. The study, taken as a whole, reports: Clonal diversity was possibly underestimated; the donors were predominantly white British and more often female. Only 5 to 7 AZD1222 recipients tested seropositive at baseline. Reportedly, nearly half of unique spike TCRs recognized epitopes outside B.1.351/B.1.1.7 mutations.

The CDR3 is 15 amino acids. The ends were cut back, 1 base at V and 0 bases at J, with 10 bases in the middle. CDR1 and CDR2 (germline): MGHRA, YSYEKL. The chain is built from TRBV4-1 and TRBJ2-7; either TRBD1 or TRBD2 may fit D (5 bases each). The specimen comprised peripheral blood, sampled 28 days after the second AZD1222 dose. The receptor's source is an adult who received the AZD1222 COVID-19 vaccine. Written as DNA, the CDR3 is TGCGCCAGCAGCCAAGTGGGGGACCCCTCCTACGAGCAGTACTTC. Residues: CASSQVGDPSYEQYF.